This T cell receptor (beta chain) was obtained from a study of T cells in tuberculosis. Notes on the study in general: Active tuberculosis TCR-alpha repertoires lay closer to GMM-specific TCRs than IGRA-negative controls, suggesting clonal expansion. Active tuberculosis patients had shorter CDR3-alpha; the beta difference was nonsignificant. Using the GMM-specific repertoire gave around 90% accuracy versus 70% with motifs.

V lost 10 bases and J 4 bases, leaving 19 bases between the germline ends. The CDR3 contains 14 residues. CDR1 and CDR2 (germline): ENHRY, SYGVKD. Time point indicated: new active TB diagnosis, blood taken before or within 7 days of starting treatment. Concerning this clone: Its antigen is as yet unknown.

Data came from immunoSEQ multiplex PCR; TCRdb stores just in-frame clones and leaves some out. Among tens of thousands of clones listed, under 95% were seen once. The clonotype comes from an adult with tuberculosis. This material consisted of PBMCs, taken at tuberculosis diagnosis. The rearrangement joins TRBV10-3 to TRBJ1-2, with TRBD1 as a possible D gene (5 bases). The DNA of the CDR3 is TGTGCCACCCGAATTCCCGACAGCCTCTATGGCTACACCTTC. Amino acid sequence: CATRIPDSLYGYTF.